This T cell receptor (beta chain) emerged from a study of shared clonotypes between healthy human individuals. CD45RO-negative cells were positively selected for CCR7, leaving out terminally differentiated effector memory CD45RA+ cells. Profiled with immunoSEQ multiplex PCR; TCRdb holds only in-frame clones, not every one. The table has around 580,000 clones, 95% to 98% seen once. In germline, CDR1 is SGHVS, CDR2 FQNEAQ. This CDR3 region has 14 residues. Trimming took 5 bases from V and 4 from J, leaving 14 bases between them. The sequenced sample consisted of naive CD8+ T cells sorted from blood. The sequence came from a man under 40 in good health. The V and J genes are TRBV7-8 and TRBJ1-1; D is unclear. The CDR3 bases are TGTGCCAGCAGCCTCCGGGGAGGTAGCACTGAAGCTTTCTTT. Translated, it gives CASSLRGGSTEAFF.